Here is one TCR beta chain with its context. The target antigen is unknown. The CDR3 has 16 residues. V shed 4 bases and J 3 bases; nucleotides not matched to a gene: 11. Germline V lookup: CDR1 SGHVS, CDR2 FQNEAQ. This entry belongs to a study of T cell responses to AZD1222 COVID-19 vaccine. Findings and caveats of the study: Just a handful of AZD1222 recipients tested seropositive at baseline. Donors, mostly white British, included more females; clonal diversity was possibly underestimated. Vaccination with two AZD1222 doses was followed by a rise in Spike-specific TCR breadth and depth.

Clones were read by immunoSEQ multiplex PCR, and TCRdb kept only the in-frame ones, dropping some. This sample has more than 85,000 clones, with 70% to 90% found just once. The chain has TRBV7-8 and TRBJ2-7; 8 nucleotides line up with TRBD2. The TCR was taken from an adult who received the AZD1222 COVID-19 vaccine. Specimen: peripheral blood, collected 28 days after the second AZD1222 dose. The CDR3 sequence: CASSSGSGGAIYEQYF. The DNA for the CDR3 is TGTGCCAGCAGCTCAGGGTCGGGGGGGGCCATCTACGAGCAGTACTTC.